Detailed here is one TCR beta chain. Many counts were recorded for this clonotype. Its antigen specificity is not known. Per-nucleotide qualities are absent, and no much larger clonotype sits a single base away. The data originate from a study of quantifying T cell responses using KT2 cells (dated by TCRdb to about 2017). Some background on the complete study: RNA was DNase-treated and reverse transcribed with TCR alpha and beta constant-region primers, mostly using SuperScript III. The efficiency of the T4 ligation step under optimum conditions was estimated to be greater than 9%. To prevent over-amplification, PCR2 was performed as a SYBR Green qPCR and halted at a predetermined fluorescence threshold. Here is what the overall study found, with its caveats: Over several orders of magnitude, the number of KT2 alpha and beta sequences rose linearly with the number of KT2 cells put in. Even at the lowest spike-in tested, roughly one KT2 cell per 100,000 PBMC, KT2 sequences were still detected. This TCR sequencing study did not compare the pipeline side by side with other TCR sequencing techniques. At very high KT2 spike-in numbers, detection of KT2 sequences reached saturation.

Receptor amplification or capture employed UMI-ligation and nested PCR. Using T4 RNA ligase 1, a single-stranded oligonucleotide bearing the Illumina SP2 sequence plus a UMI was ligated onto the 3' end of the cDNA. PCR1 used about 4 cycles (98 degrees C 15 s, 69 degrees C 30 s, 72 degrees C 40 s), and the beta primer was an equimolar mix of RC1.1 and RC1.2 that covered TRBC1 and TRBC2. Starting at PCR2, TCR alpha and beta chains were handled separately, and sample indices and Illumina adaptors were added. The UMI comprised 12 random nucleotides, as two hexamers separated by a spacer, placed after an 8-base spacer. Libraries were sequenced on an Illumina MiSeq with v2 2x251 paired-end chemistry, typically around eleven samples per run. To increase diversity, 5-7% PhiX DNA was added to each sequencing library. The study's own analysis went as follows. Raw reads were converted to FASTQ with bcl2fastq and demultiplexed by dual indices using Demultiplexor. V and J genes were assigned by Decombinator through tag matching, with a single base-pair mismatch being allowed. Collapsinator used UMIs to correct both sequencing errors and frequency errors arising from PCR heterogeneity. CDR3Translator converted Decombinator identifiers to nucleotide sequence, translated to amino acids, and extracted CDR3 using C- and N-terminal motifs. Each distinct KT2 TCR was counted as a cluster of KT2 sequences sharing one unique molecular identifier. TCRdb ran its own pipeline on the public reads, namely fastp trimming at Q25 and MiXCR clone calling, and kept in-frame beta chains. Every entry covers one CDR3 protein and lists the most common genes and DNA from its rows. In this record, the V and J calls reflect TCRdb's handling and not the investigators' own analysis. This sample gives 40,000 to 60,000 distinct CDR3 sequences in total; around a tenth of them show up just once. The ten largest clonotypes hold more than 9% of the sample.

To test the sensitivity and accuracy of the pipeline, known numbers of KT2, a T cell clone whose TCR had already been sequenced, were spiked into unfractionated PBMC. A range of KT2-to-PBMC ratios was generated by mixing KT2 cells with a fixed number of PBMC. The CDR3 has 14 amino acids, counting the end cysteine and phenylalanine. The kept DNA is CDR3 alone, 42 bases in frame from the first base. The germline V gene (reference sequence) yields LNHNV for CDR1 and YYDKDF for CDR2. V sheds 0 bases and J sheds 10 bases, leaving 13 bases between their ends. The sequence was collected from a human donor. Sequenced material: PBMCs spiked with cells of the T cell clone KT2. The V and J segments used are TRBV15 and TRBJ2-1; TRBD1 could be the D gene, as 6 bases match. The nucleotide sequence reads as follows: TGTGCCACCAGCAGAGACCTGGGGGCGTACGAGCAGTTCTTC. Translated, this gives CATSRDLGAYEQFF.